The 13 T cell receptor beta chains reported below all come from one sample, sequenced in a study of T cell responses to AZD1222 COVID-19 vaccine. The repertoire was sequenced with immunoSEQ multiplex PCR; TCRdb's copy has only in-frame clones and lacks some. The sample has some 150,000 clones, roughly 90% seen once. Sequenced material: peripheral blood, taken on day 0 of AZD1222 vaccination. The receptors come from an adult in good health.

This clone was observed a single time. The gene calls are TRBV7-9 and TRBJ1-6, with a tentative D call TRBD1 (6 bases). Trimming pared 1 base from V and 7 bases from J, leaving 11 bases between. The length of the CDR3 is 15 residues. Germline loops: CDR1 SEHNR, CDR2 FQNEAQ (reference sequence). CDR3 nucleotides: TGTGCCAGCAGCTTAGGGGGGGCGCGGAATTCACCCCTCCACTTT. Its protein product is CASSLGGARNSPLHF.

The V gene is TRBV6-4, the J gene TRBJ2-2; tentative D call: TRBD1 (5 bases). V was pared by 0 bases and J by 1 base, with 12 bases between. This CDR3 contains 17 residues. Per germline, CDR1 MRHNA and CDR2 SNTAGT. This chain's CDR3 is CASSDSKGRLNTGELFF. As DNA, the CDR3 is TGTGCCAGCAGTGACTCGAAGGGGCGGTTGAACACCGGGGAGCTGTTTTTT.

This clone was detected once. This sequence joins TRBV28 and TRBJ1-2; tentatively, D is TRBD1 (5 bases). The CDR3 contains 14 residues. V gave up 3 bases and J gave up 7 bases, with 15 bases separating them. Germline lookup yields CDR1 MDHEN and CDR2 SYDVKM. DNA for the CDR3: TGTGCCAGCAGTTTTCGGGGGTCTCCCCGTGGCTACACCTTC. Its protein is CASSFRGSPRGYTF.

The V call is TRBV5-4, the J call TRBJ1-6; no reliable D call. CDR3 size: 16 residues. Germline assignment: CDR1 SGHNT and CDR2 YYREEE (reference sequence). Trimming cost V 5 bases and J 5 bases, with 17 bases left between them. CDR3 sequence: CASSKDLMGDNSPLHF. DNA for the CDR3: TGTGCCAGCAGTAAGGACTTAATGGGCGATAATTCACCCCTCCACTTT.

This chain links TRBV19 with TRBJ2-2; TRBD1 might be the D (5 bases). Germline V gene lookup returns CDR1 LNHDA and CDR2 SQIVND (reference sequence). This CDR3 contains 12 residues. Trimming shortened V by 4 bases and J by 5 bases, and 5 bases separated the two germline ends. CDR3 DNA: TGTGCCAGTAGTAAGGGGACCGGGGAGCTGTTTTTT. This sequence encodes CASSKGTGELFF.

The chain uses TRBV3-1 (or the pseudogene TRBV3-2) and TRBJ2-5; 7 bases are a match to TRBD1. With 3 bases clipped from V and 5 bases from J, the junction kept 3 bases outside the gene matches. This CDR3 comprises 13 residues. In germline, CDR1 is LGHDT, CDR2 YNNKEL (reference sequence). The CDR3 sequence: CASSQRGQETQYF. CDR3 DNA: TGTGCCAGCAGCCAGAGGGGGCAGGAGACCCAGTACTTC.

This clone has a single count. Other DNA sequences from this sample encode an identical CDR3 as well. The V and J genes are TRBV19 and TRBJ1-5; 7 bases are shared with TRBD1. The CDR3 is 15 amino acids. Germline V gene lookup returns CDR1 LNHDA and CDR2 SQIVND (reference sequence). The ends lost 9 bases at V and 2 bases at J; junction bases unmatched: 10. CDR3 sequence (DNA): TGTGCCAGCTCGACCGACAGGGTTGGCAATCAGCCCCAGCATTTT. It encodes CASSTDRVGNQPQHF.

This rearrangement joins TRBV21-1 to TRBJ1-5; no DNA check was done on the table's D call, TRBD1. TRBV21-1 is listed as a pseudogene. The CDR3 spans 16 residues. CDR3 sequence reads: CASSLNDRWGIQPQHF. CDR3 DNA: TGTGCCAGCAGCTTAAACGACAGGTGGGGGATTCAGCCCCAGCATTTT.

The chain is built from TRBV15 and TRBJ2-2, with unresolved D. The germline V and J ends were trimmed by 3 bases and 6 bases, with 5 bases remaining between them. The germline CDR1 and CDR2 sequences are LNHNV and YYDKDF (reference sequence). The CDR3 is 12 amino acids. The CDR3 DNA reads as TGTGCCACCAGCAGTATCCCCGGGGAGCTGTTTTTT. Translated, it gives CATSSIPGELFF.

The chain uses TRBV7-9 and TRBJ1-1; maybe TRBD1 (6 bases). The CDR3 loop spans 15 amino acids. Germline-derived CDR1 and CDR2 are SEHNR and FQNEAQ (reference sequence). Trimming took 4 bases from V and 3 from J, leaving 15 bases between them. CDR3 in DNA: TGTGCCAGCAGCTCTCTAATGTACAGGGACACTGAAGCTTTCTTT. Amino acid sequence: CASSSLMYRDTEAFF.

The chain recombines TRBV5-1 with TRBJ1-1; no firm D call. The ends were cut back, 4 bases at V and 7 bases at J, with 20 bases in the middle. CDR1 is SGHRS, CDR2 YFSETQ, per germline. This CDR3 contains 15 residues. CDR3 in amino acids: CASSTVGEGWDEAFF. In DNA form, the CDR3 reads TGCGCCAGCAGCACAGTGGGAGAGGGTTGGGATGAAGCTTTCTTT.

The rearrangement links TRBV3-1 (or the pseudogene TRBV3-2) to TRBJ1-5, with TRBD1 matching over 10 bases. The CDR3 extends over 18 amino acids. CDR1 LGHDT and CDR2 YNNKEL come from the germline V gene (reference sequence). Trimming took 1 base from V and 0 from J; bases not matched to a gene: 6. CDR3 sequence: CASSQGQGASYSNQPQHF. The CDR3 bases are TGTGCCAGCAGCCAAGGACAGGGGGCCTCCTATAGCAATCAGCCCCAGCATTTT.

The rearrangement uses TRBV28 and TRBJ2-7; TRBD2 matches 10 bases. This CDR3 comprises 17 residues. V lost 4 bases and J lost 2; bases outside the gene matches: 11. Germline V gene lookup returns CDR1 MDHEN and CDR2 SYDVKM. CDR3 sequence reads: CASSSATGLAETYEQYF. The CDR3 nucleotides read TGTGCCAGCAGTTCAGCTACCGGACTAGCGGAAACCTACGAGCAGTACTTC. The full variable domain, with the rest looked up from reference TRBV28 and TRBJ2-7, is DVKVTQSSRYLVKRTGEKVFLECVQDMDHENMFWYRQDPGLGLRLIYFSYDVKMKEKGDIPEGYSVSREKKERFSLILESASTNQTSMYLCASSSATGLAETYEQYFGPGTRLTVT.